This entry describes one T cell receptor (beta chain). The data were obtained in a study of blood T cell repertoires in COVID-19. Study-level background: COVID-19 samples, acute and convalescent, were from the United States, Italy and Spain. The analysed material was cDNA or gDNA that came from T cells, B-cell-depleted T cells, or PBMCs.

Under the authors' procedure: How many nucleated cells were present was estimated from reference gene primer amplification. This table comes from immunoSEQ multiplex PCR, and its TCRdb copy is limited to in-frame clones, with some not included. That table is the source of V, J and clone size, and D and trimming were worked out from the DNA. The sample has 150,000 to 200,000 clones, 80% to 90% seen once; the top ten hold approximately 8%. The germline gives CDR1 SNHLY, CDR2 FYNNEI. V was shortened by 6 bases and J by 5 bases, with 13 bases between the two germline ends. This CDR3 is 13 amino acids long.

The rearrangement uses TRBV2 and TRBJ1-2; D might be TRBD1 (5 bases). The receptor was derived from a man between 60 and 75 years old with acute or convalescent COVID-19. The sequencing sample was made of peripheral blood. CDR3 loop: CASREGGAYGYTF. The CDR3 DNA is TGTGCCAGCAGGGAGGGAGGGGCTTATGGCTACACCTTC. Combining the CDR3 with reference TRBV2 and TRBJ1-2 gives the whole variable domain EPEVTQTPSHQVTQMGQEVILRCVPISNHLYFYWYRQILGQKVEFLVSFYNNEISEKSEIFDDQFSVERPDGSNFTLKIRSTKLEDSAMYFCASREGGAYGYTFGSGTRLTVV.